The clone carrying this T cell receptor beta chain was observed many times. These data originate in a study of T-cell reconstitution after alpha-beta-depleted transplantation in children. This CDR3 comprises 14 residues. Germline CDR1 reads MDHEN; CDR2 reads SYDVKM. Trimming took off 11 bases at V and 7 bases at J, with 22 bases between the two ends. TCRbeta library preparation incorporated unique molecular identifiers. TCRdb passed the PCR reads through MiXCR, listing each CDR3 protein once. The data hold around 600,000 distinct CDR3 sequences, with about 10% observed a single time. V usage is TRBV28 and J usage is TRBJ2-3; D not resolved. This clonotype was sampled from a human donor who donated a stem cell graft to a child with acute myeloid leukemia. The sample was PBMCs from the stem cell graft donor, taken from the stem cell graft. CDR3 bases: TGTGCCGCCTCAACCGCGTTTTACCTAAATACGCAGTATTTT. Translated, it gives CAASTAFYLNTQYF.